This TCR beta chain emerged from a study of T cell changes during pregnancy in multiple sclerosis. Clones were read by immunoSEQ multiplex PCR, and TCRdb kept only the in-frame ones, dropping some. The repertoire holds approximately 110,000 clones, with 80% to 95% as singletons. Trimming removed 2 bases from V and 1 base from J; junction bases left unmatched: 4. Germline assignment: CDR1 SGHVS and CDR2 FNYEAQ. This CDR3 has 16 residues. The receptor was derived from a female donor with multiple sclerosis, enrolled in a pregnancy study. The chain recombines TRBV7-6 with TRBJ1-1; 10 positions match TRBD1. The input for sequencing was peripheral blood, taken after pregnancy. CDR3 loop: CASSLSGTGANTEAFF. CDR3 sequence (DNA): TGTGCCAGCAGCTTATCAGGGACAGGGGCGAACACTGAAGCTTTCTTT.